What follows are 29 T cell receptor beta chains derived from one specimen sequenced in a study of blood T cell repertoires in COVID-19. Clones were sequenced by immunoSEQ multiplex PCR, and TCRdb holds only the in-frame ones, with some missing. Of under 150,000 clones in the sample, over 75% were seen once. Sequencing was done on a sample of peripheral blood. The receptor set was obtained from a human donor with active COVID-19. The donor label of this sample is uncertain.

The chain uses TRBV19 and TRBJ2-7, with TRBD1 matching 7 bases. CDR3 length equals 17 residues. J lost 4 bases, V lost 5 bases, and 17 bases had no gene match. CDR1 is LNHDA and CDR2 is SQIVND in the germline V gene (reference sequence). In DNA, the CDR3 is TGTGCCAGTAGTCCCCCCCGGTTAGTAGGGGGCGTTTACGAGCAGTACTTC. The encoded protein is CASSPPRLVGGVYEQYF.

The chain employs TRBV29-1 and TRBJ1-4; perhaps TRBD1 as D (6 bases). Germline CDR1 SQVTM, CDR2 ANQGSEA. The CDR3 length is 13 residues. V gave up 6 bases and J gave up 3 bases, with 11 bases separating them. The chain's CDR3 is CSVADRSNEKLFF. The CDR3 DNA follows: TGCAGCGTGGCGGACAGATCTAATGAAAAACTGTTTTTT.

V usage is TRBV7-8 and J usage is TRBJ1-2; 8 bases align to TRBD1. From germline, CDR1 is SGHVS and CDR2 FQNEAQ. The length of the CDR3 is 17 residues. V was clipped by 1 base and J by 2 bases; unmatched bases: 9. The CDR3 protein is CASSLGIRGRLNYGYTF. CDR3 nucleotides: TGTGCCAGCAGCTTAGGTATCAGGGGGCGCTTAAACTATGGCTACACCTTC.

The chain recombines TRBV9 with TRBJ1-1; 7 bases map to TRBD1. The CDR3 extends over 15 amino acids. CDR1 is SGDLS and CDR2 is YYNGEE in the germline V gene. Unmatched junction bases numbered 11, after V lost 4 bases and J lost 5 bases. In DNA form, the CDR3 reads TGTGCCAGCAGCCCCAAAGACAGGGTAGAAACTGAAGCTTTCTTT. Its translation: CASSPKDRVETEAFF. Supplemented by reference TRBV9 and TRBJ1-1, the full variable domain reads DSGVTQTPKHLITATGQRVTLRCSPRSGDLSVYWYQQSLDQGLQFLIQYYNGEERAKGNILERFSAQQFPDLHSELNLSSLELGDSALYFCASSPKDRVETEAFFGQGTRLTVV.

The V gene is TRBV3-1 (or the pseudogene TRBV3-2), the J gene TRBJ1-1, with D perhaps matching TRBD1 (6 bases). The ends were cut back, 3 bases at V and 1 base at J, with 12 bases in the middle. The CDR3 spans 15 residues. Germline values: CDR1 LGHDT, CDR2 YNNKEL (reference sequence). CDR3 in DNA: TGTGCCAGCAGCCAGAAGCAACAGGGGAACACTGAAGCTTTCTTT. The encoded protein is CASSQKQQGNTEAFF.

This rearrangement joins TRBV18 to TRBJ1-1; D is unresolved. V was clipped by 3 bases and J by 8 bases, with 13 bases between them. The V gene's germline CDR1 is KGHSH and CDR2 LQKENI. This CDR3 spans 13 amino acids. The DNA of the CDR3 is TGTGCCAGCTCACCGAGCCTGAACCAAGAAGCTTTCTTT. Protein product: CASSPSLNQEAFF.

The V call is TRBV19, the J call TRBJ2-4, with D possibly being TRBD2 (5 bases). The ends were cut back, 2 bases at V and 3 bases at J, with 14 bases in the middle. The CDR3 consists of 16 residues. Germline CDR1 reads LNHDA; CDR2 reads SQIVND (reference sequence). CDR3 amino acids: CASSIRVGESKNIQYF. The CDR3 DNA reads TGTGCCAGTAGTATAAGGGTGGGAGAAAGCAAAAACATTCAGTACTTC.

V usage is TRBV5-1 and J usage is TRBJ2-7; D may be TRBD1 (5 bases). The germline V gene has CDR1 SGHRS and CDR2 YFSETQ. V shed 0 bases and J shed 7 bases, with 14 bases lying between them. There are 14 residues in the CDR3. The CDR3 nucleotides read TGCGCCAGCAGCTTGGCCGAAGGGGTCTTGGAGCAGTACTTC. Protein sequence: CASSLAEGVLEQYF.

This sequence joins TRBV13 and TRBJ1-4, with D uncertain. Per germline, CDR1 PRHDT and CDR2 FYEKMQ (reference sequence). V was clipped by 2 bases and J by 8 bases, with 12 bases between them. The CDR3 has 14 amino acids. CDR3 residues: CASSLLVGGEKLFF. CDR3 nucleotide sequence: TGTGCCAGCAGCTTACTAGTGGGTGGGGAAAAACTGTTTTTT.

This clone was seen only once. CDR3 nucleotide sequence: TGTGCCAGCAGCTTAGTTCCAGGGATTATTGGTACAGATACGCAGTATTTT. Translating gives CASSLVPGIIGTDTQYF. The genes are TRBV7-2 and TRBJ2-3; weak D call: TRBD1 (5 bases). The CDR3 loop spans 17 amino acids. V was pared by 1 base and J by 3 bases, with 17 bases between. Germline V CDR1 and CDR2: SGHTA, FQGNSA.

The rearrangement joins TRBV6-7 to TRBJ2-4, with D maybe TRBD1 (6 bases). Being an ORF, TRBV6-7 has a function that is uncertain. Between the trimmed V and J ends, which lost 8 bases and 7 bases, there was a span of 24 bases. CDR3 length equals 16 residues. CDR3 sequence reads: CASPTDRFSRPNIQYF. In DNA form, the CDR3 reads TGTGCCAGCCCGACCGACAGGTTCTCGAGGCCGAACATTCAGTACTTC.

The chain joins TRBV7-8 to TRBJ2-1, with 15 bases lining up with TRBD2. In germline, CDR1 is SGHVS, CDR2 FQNEAQ. The junction had 6 bases not matched to a gene; V was cut back by 4 bases and J by 2 bases. The CDR3 is 18 amino acids. The CDR3 sequence: CASSSRTSGGAAYNEQFF. The DNA for the CDR3 is TGTGCCAGCAGCTCCCGGACTAGCGGGGGGGCTGCCTACAATGAGCAGTTCTTC.

The CDR3 reads CASSLHRGNSPLHF. In DNA, the CDR3 is TGTGCCAGCAGCCTTCACAGGGGGAATTCACCCCTCCACTTT. The chain is built from TRBV5-8 and TRBJ1-6; the match to TRBD1 covers 8 bases. V shed 4 bases, J shed 7 bases, and the junction held 4 bases outside the gene matches. The CDR3 has 14 amino acids. Per the germline V gene, CDR1 is SGHTS and CDR2 is YDEGEE.

The chain employs TRBV11-2 and TRBJ2-1; D perhaps matches TRBD1 (6 bases). Between the trimmed V and J ends, which lost 2 bases and 9 bases, there was a span of 8 bases. Per germline, CDR1 SGHAT and CDR2 FQNNGV. The CDR3 totals 12 residues. The CDR3 nucleotides are TGTGCCAGCAGCTTACCAGGGGTTGAGCAGTTCTTC. Its translation is CASSLPGVEQFF. The variable domain in full, with the rest retrieved from reference TRBV11-2 and TRBJ2-1, is EAGVAQSPRYKIIEKRQSVAFWCNPISGHATLYWYQQILGQGPKLLIQFQNNGVVDDSQLPKDRFSAERLKGVDSTLKIQPAKLEDSAVYLCASSLPGVEQFFGPGTRLTVL.

This chain links TRBV5-1 with TRBJ2-5; 7 nucleotides match TRBD1. CDR1 is SGHRS, CDR2 YFSETQ, per germline. The J segment lost 1 base and the V segment lost 3 bases, leaving 3 bases of the junction unmatched. CDR3 size: 14 residues. The CDR3 DNA reads TGCGCCAGCAGCTACGACAGGGCCCAAGAGACCCAGTACTTC. Translation: CASSYDRAQETQYF.

CDR3 residues: CASSREGPMRETQYF. The CDR3 DNA reads TGTGCCAGCAGCAGAGAGGGCCCTATGAGAGAGACCCAGTACTTC. V is TRBV7-2 and J is TRBJ2-5; tentative D call: TRBD2 (5 bases). Germline V gene data show CDR1 as SGHTA and CDR2 as FQGNSA. Deletions cut 5 bases from V and 4 bases from J, with 17 bases between. The CDR3 length is 15 residues.

The genes are TRBV10-1 and TRBJ2-7, with 10 bases aligning to TRBD1. CDR3 size: 14 residues. CDR1 is WNHNN, CDR2 SYGVQD, per germline (reference sequence). V lost 4 bases to trimming and J lost 2 bases; unmatched junction nucleotides: 2. Here the CDR3 DNA reads TGCGCCAGCAGTGGGGACAGGGGTACCTACGAGCAGTACTTC. This encodes CASSGDRGTYEQYF.

The CDR3 region is CASNPLQGFTYEQYF. CDR3 sequence (DNA): TGTGCCAGCAATCCTTTACAGGGGTTTACCTACGAGCAGTACTTC. The V gene is TRBV2, the J gene TRBJ2-7; 7 nucleotides match TRBD1. V lost 7 bases and J lost 2; bases outside the gene matches: 11. This CDR3 has 15 amino acids. Looked up from germline, CDR1 is SNHLY and CDR2 is FYNNEI.

The chain links TRBV15 to TRBJ2-3, with TRBD2 matching 8 bases. Trimming took 0 bases from V and 1 from J; bases not matched to a gene: 12. CDR3 length: 19 residues. CDR1 and CDR2 (germline): LNHNV, YYDKDF (reference sequence). The CDR3 sequence: CATSRDHRGLGLGTDTQYF. The DNA of the CDR3 is TGTGCCACCAGCAGAGATCATCGGGGACTAGGTTTGGGCACAGATACGCAGTATTTT.

This sequence joins TRBV7-6 and TRBJ1-6; 8 bases are shared with TRBD1. V trimming: 4 bases; J trimming: 2 bases; junction bases outside the gene matches: 4. In germline, CDR1 is SGHVS, CDR2 FNYEAQ. The length of the CDR3 is 16 residues. In DNA, the CDR3 is TGTGCCAGCAGCTCCCAGGGGGCTGCCTATAATTCACCCCTCCACTTT. It translates to CASSSQGAAYNSPLHF.

The genes are TRBV4-3 and TRBJ1-2, with 9 positions matching TRBD1. The ends lost 0 bases at V and 4 bases at J; junction bases unmatched: 6. This CDR3 has 16 amino acids. The germline V gene has CDR1 LGHNA and CDR2 YSLEER. The CDR3 sequence is CASSQDRGQGTYGYTF. For the CDR3, the DNA is TGCGCCAGCAGCCAAGATAGAGGACAGGGGACCTATGGCTACACCTTC.

The V call is TRBV4-2, the J call TRBJ2-5; D possibly corresponds to TRBD1 (6 bases). Trimming pared 4 bases from V and 3 bases from J, leaving 9 bases between. CDR3 length: 13 residues. Per germline, CDR1 LGHNA and CDR2 YNFKEQ. CDR3 sequence (DNA): TGTGCCAGCAGCCGACAGGTGGAAGAGACCCAGTACTTC. Its translation: CASSRQVEETQYF.

The chain joins TRBV18 to TRBJ2-5, with 8 bases fitting TRBD2. The germline CDR1 and CDR2 sequences are KGHSH and LQKENI. J was trimmed by 4 bases and V by 3 bases; bases with no gene match: 7. The CDR3 totals 15 residues. CDR3 DNA: TGTGCCAGCTCACCCCAAGCCGGGAGGGGAGAGACCCAGTACTTC. It encodes CASSPQAGRGETQYF.

The V and J genes are TRBV29-1 and TRBJ2-4; 7 nucleotides align to TRBD2. Germline CDR1 is SQVTM and CDR2 is ANQGSEA. This CDR3 has 15 amino acids. The trim removed 5 bases at V and 0 bases at J, leaving 7 bases unmatched. The CDR3 loop is CSVISGDLAKNIQYF. CDR3 bases: TGCAGCGTTATAAGCGGGGACTTAGCCAAAAACATTCAGTACTTC.

V gene TRBV24-1 combines with J gene TRBJ1-2; TRBD1 matches 8 bases. The CDR3 totals 15 residues. After removal of 4 bases from V and 5 bases from J, the junction contained 8 bases not matched to a gene. Germline loops: CDR1 KGHDR, CDR2 SFDVKD. The CDR3, as DNA: TGTGCCACCAGTGACCCCGGACAGGGAGGTTATGGCTACACCTTC. Translating it yields CATSDPGQGGYGYTF.

In this sample, this clone turned up once. This chain links TRBV5-4 with TRBJ2-5; 7 positions agree with TRBD1. CDR1 is SGHNT and CDR2 is YYREEE in the germline V gene (reference sequence). Trimming removed 0 bases from V and 2 bases from J; junction bases left unmatched: 10. The CDR3 runs 17 residues. The CDR3: CASSLGTGSGGQETQYF. CDR3 DNA: TGTGCCAGCAGCTTGGGAACCGGGTCAGGGGGTCAAGAGACCCAGTACTTC.

The chain joins TRBV27 to TRBJ2-3, with 10 bases that match TRBD2. There are 19 residues in the CDR3. V was clipped by 0 bases and J by 3 bases; unmatched bases: 12. Germline V gene lookup returns CDR1 MNHEY and CDR2 SMNVEV (reference sequence). The CDR3 bases are TGTGCCAGCAGTTTATCACCCGGGCAGCGGGGGGGCCGAACAGATACGCAGTATTTT. This gives the protein CASSLSPGQRGGRTDTQYF.

This chain's CDR3 is CASSPGQGDNEQFF. In DNA, the CDR3 is TGTGCCAGCAGCCCGGGACAGGGCGACAATGAGCAGTTCTTC. V usage is TRBV7-6 and J usage is TRBJ2-1; TRBD1 agrees at 9 bases. CDR1 and CDR2 (germline): SGHVS, FNYEAQ. The CDR3 spans 14 residues. With V trimmed by 5 bases and J by 5 bases, 4 bases remained unmatched.

CDR3 nucleotides: TGCGCCAGCAGTTGGACAGGGGTCGCTGAAGCTTTCTTT. Protein: CASSWTGVAEAFF. The chain couples TRBV10-2 to TRBJ1-1; 9 positions match TRBD1. The CDR3 has 13 amino acids. Germline V gene sequence: CDR1 WSHSY, CDR2 SAAADI. Losses at the gene ends were 5 bases for V and 6 bases for J; bases not matched to a gene: 4.